Shown below are 3 T cell receptor beta chains from a single sample sequenced in a study of T-cell memory formation after mild COVID-19. TCRdb passed the 5' RACE reads through MiXCR, listing each CDR3 protein once. The sample includes tens of thousands of distinct CDR3 sequences, roughly 14% of them seen just once. The sample consisted of PBMCs or a T cell subset sorted from them (not recorded which). These receptors were obtained from an adult woman who had mild COVID-19 (a few samples of this study predate the infection). Cell type and time point are not known.

This chain links TRBV4-1 with TRBJ1-5; unclear D gene. The CDR3 totals 13 residues. CDR1 is MGHRA and CDR2 is YSYEKL in the germline V gene. The V and J ends lost 2 bases and 2 bases respectively, with 4 bases between them. CDR3 coding DNA: TGCGCCAGCAGCCAAACTCGCAATCAGCCCCAGCATTTT. As protein: CASSQTRNQPQHF.

V and J are TRBV3-2 and TRBJ2-5; the D call TRBD1 from the table was never checked on the DNA. TRBV3-2 is given as a pseudogene. CDR3 length: 16 amino acids. CDR3 DNA: TGTGCCAGCAGCCTGCCCAGGGGACGTAAACAAGAGACCCAGTACTTC. As protein: CASSLPRGRKQETQYF.

This clonotype appeared a single time. This chain uses TRBV20-1 with TRBJ2-7; 11 bases align to TRBD1. This CDR3 has 14 residues. J lost 2 bases, V lost 5 bases, and 5 bases had no gene match. Germline values: CDR1 DFQATT, CDR2 SNEGSKA (reference sequence). The CDR3 sequence is CSAFRDRGAYEQYF. CDR3 sequence (DNA): TGCAGTGCTTTCCGGGACAGGGGGGCCTACGAGCAGTACTTC.